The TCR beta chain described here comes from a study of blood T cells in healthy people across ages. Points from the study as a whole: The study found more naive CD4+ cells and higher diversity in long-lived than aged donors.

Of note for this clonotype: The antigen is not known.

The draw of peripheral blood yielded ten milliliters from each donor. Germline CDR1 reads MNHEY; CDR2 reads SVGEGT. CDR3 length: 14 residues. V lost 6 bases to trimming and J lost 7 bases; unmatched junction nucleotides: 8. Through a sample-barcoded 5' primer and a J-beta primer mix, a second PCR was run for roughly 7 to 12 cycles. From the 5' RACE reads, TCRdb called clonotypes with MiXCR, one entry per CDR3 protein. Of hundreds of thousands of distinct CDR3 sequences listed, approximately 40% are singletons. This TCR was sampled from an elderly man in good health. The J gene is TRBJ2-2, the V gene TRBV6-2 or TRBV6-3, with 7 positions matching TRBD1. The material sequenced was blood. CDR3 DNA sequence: TGTGCCAGCAGCGTAAAACAGGGGTACGGGGAGCTGTTTTTT. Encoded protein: CASSVKQGYGELFF.